Following are 18 T cell receptor beta chains from one sample sequenced in a study of vaccination effects on CD4 cells after COVID-19. Cells that had been cultured for 10 days were the source of isolated CD4+ T cells. Assay used: immunoSEQ multiplex PCR; TCRdb lists only in-frame clones, some missing. The table includes around 26,000 clones, roughly four fifths detected once. These receptors' targets are unknown. The material sequenced was CD4+ T cells from PBMCs cultured without peptide, taken before COVID-19 vaccination. The receptors were sampled from a human donor who received a COVID-19 vaccine.

Comments on this clone: Because the CDR3's place on the DNA is in doubt, the DNA is left out and the CDR3 is given as listed by TCRdb. The chain has TRBV18 and TRBJ2-7. Germline CDR1 KGHSH, CDR2 LQKENI. The CDR3 length is 19 residues, termini included. Here the CDR3 reads CASSPEDSLRAVLRAEQYF.

This sequence joins TRBV6-5 and TRBJ1-1, with TRBD1 identical over 8 bases. V lost 5 bases to trimming and J lost 4 bases; unmatched junction nucleotides: 9. In germline, CDR1 is MNHEY, CDR2 SVGAGI. The CDR3 loop spans 15 amino acids. DNA of the CDR3: TGTGCCAGCAGTCGAAGGACAGGGAAGGGCACTGAAGCTTTCTTT. It specifies CASSRRTGKGTEAFF.

The rearrangement links TRBV6-2 or TRBV6-3 to TRBJ2-3; no definite D call. The CDR3 is 14 amino acids. V lost 0 bases, J lost 5 bases, and 9 bases lay in between. Germline lookup yields CDR1 MNHEY and CDR2 SVGEGT. Written as DNA, the CDR3 is TGTGCCAGCAGTTACTCGAATAGTATAGATACGCAGTATTTT. As protein: CASSYSNSIDTQYF.

The chain couples TRBV28 to TRBJ2-1; the D is unclear. The V end was cut by 4 bases, the J end by 8 bases, with 9 bases between. CDR1 and CDR2 from the germline V gene are MDHEN and SYDVKM. The CDR3 spans 12 residues. The CDR3 loop reads CASSSLGHEQFF. The CDR3 DNA reads TGTGCCAGCAGTTCTCTAGGCCATGAGCAGTTCTTC. The whole variable domain, filled in from reference TRBV28 and TRBJ2-1, reads DVKVTQSSRYLVKRTGEKVFLECVQDMDHENMFWYRQDPGLGLRLIYFSYDVKMKEKGDIPEGYSVSREKKERFSLILESASTNQTSMYLCASSSLGHEQFFGPGTRLTVL.

The chain uses TRBV5-1 and TRBJ1-1, with 7 bases that match TRBD1. CDR1 and CDR2 (germline): SGHRS, YFSETQ. The ends lost 4 bases at V and 2 bases at J; junction bases unmatched: 5. The CDR3 has 14 residues. The CDR3 sequence is CASSTGQRNTEAFF. The DNA for the CDR3 is TGCGCCAGCAGCACGGGACAGAGAAACACTGAAGCTTTCTTT. The complete variable domain, with remaining parts taken from reference TRBV5-1 and TRBJ1-1, reads KAGVTQTPRYLIKTRGQQVTLSCSPISGHRSVSWYQQTPGQGLQFLFEYFSETQRNKGNFPGRFSGRQFSNSRSEMNVSTLELGDSALYLCASSTGQRNTEAFFGQGTRLTVV.

The rearrangement links TRBV30 to TRBJ1-2, with 12 nucleotides matching TRBD1. The CDR3 spans 15 residues. V was clipped by 4 bases and J by 4 bases; unmatched bases: 7. Looked up from germline, CDR1 is GTSNPN and CDR2 is SVGIG (reference sequence). This CDR3 reads CAWTNPGQGAYGYTF. As DNA, the CDR3 is TGTGCCTGGACCAACCCGGGACAGGGGGCCTATGGCTACACCTTC.

The genes are TRBV4-2 and TRBJ1-1, with D perhaps TRBD1 (5 bases). CDR3 length: 16 residues. Germline lookup yields CDR1 LGHNA and CDR2 YNFKEQ. Between the trimmed V and J ends, which lost 0 bases and 6 bases, there was a span of 17 bases. CDR3 sequence reads: CASSQDSFFRGAEAFF. The CDR3 DNA reads as TGTGCCAGCAGCCAAGATTCATTTTTCCGGGGGGCTGAAGCTTTCTTT.

The J gene is TRBJ2-3, the V gene TRBV5-1, with unresolved D. V was pared by 3 bases and J by 2 bases, with 7 bases between. The germline V gene encodes CDR1 SGHRS and CDR2 YFSETQ. The CDR3 length is 13 residues. CDR3 protein: CASSSEPTDTQYF. The DNA for the CDR3 is TGCGCCAGCAGCTCTGAACCCACAGATACGCAGTATTTT.

This chain connects TRBV9 to TRBJ2-3, with 10 bases matching TRBD2. Germline V gives CDR1 SGDLS, CDR2 YYNGEE. The CDR3 has 15 amino acids. The V and J ends lost 4 bases and 6 bases, in that order; junction bases with no gene match: 8. The CDR3 nucleotides read TGTGCCAGCAGCCCTTCTAGCGGGGGTCTTGATACGCAGTATTTT. Translation: CASSPSSGGLDTQYF.

V and J are TRBV7-9 and TRBJ1-1; D not resolved. The CDR3 runs 16 residues. Germline V lookup: CDR1 SEHNR, CDR2 FQNEAQ (reference sequence). V lost 7 bases, J lost 6 bases, and 24 bases lay in between. The DNA of the CDR3 is TGTGCCAGCATCCCCCTAGAGGGATTCCAGAGGGCTGAAGCTTTCTTT. Translated, it gives CASIPLEGFQRAEAFF.

This sequence joins TRBV28 and TRBJ2-7, with 7 bases that match TRBD2. The V and J ends lost 6 bases and 5 bases, in that order; junction bases with no gene match: 10. Germline V gene lookup returns CDR1 MDHEN and CDR2 SYDVKM. This CDR3 is 14 amino acids long. CDR3 loop: CASSNGGVGDEQYF. The CDR3 nucleotides read TGTGCCAGCAGCAATGGGGGGGTAGGGGACGAGCAGTACTTC. Full variable domain (rest looked up from reference TRBV28 and TRBJ2-7): DVKVTQSSRYLVKRTGEKVFLECVQDMDHENMFWYRQDPGLGLRLIYFSYDVKMKEKGDIPEGYSVSREKKERFSLILESASTNQTSMYLCASSNGGVGDEQYFGPGTRLTVT.

CDR3 loop: CASSPGGSEKLFF. The CDR3 DNA reads TGTGCCAGCAGCCCAGGGGGTAGTGAAAAACTGTTTTTT. The rearrangement joins TRBV12-3 or TRBV12-4 to TRBJ1-4; 7 bases are shared with TRBD1. The J segment lost 7 bases and the V segment lost 6 bases, leaving 5 bases of the junction unmatched. There are 13 residues in the CDR3.

This chain connects TRBV21-1 to TRBJ1-2. TRBV21-1 is labeled a pseudogene. This CDR3 has 12 residues. The CDR3 nucleotides read TGTGCCAGCAGCAAAGGGGGTGATGGCTACACCTTC. Translation: CASSKGGDGYTF.

The chain employs TRBV5-4 and TRBJ2-7, with D possibly being TRBD2 (5 bases). The CDR3 loop spans 13 amino acids. V was pared by 0 bases and J by 9 bases, with 13 bases between. The V gene's germline CDR1 is SGHNT and CDR2 YYREEE (reference sequence). The CDR3 loop reads CASSLDPERGQYF. CDR3 in DNA: TGTGCCAGCAGCTTGGACCCCGAACGGGGGCAGTACTTC.

This clone was recorded a few times. The rearrangement uses TRBV6-1 and TRBJ1-5; D possibly corresponds to TRBD1 (5 bases). CDR3 length equals 14 residues. With 3 bases removed from V and 1 base from J, the gap between germline ends came to 7 bases. Germline CDR1 is MNHNS and CDR2 is SASEGT. The CDR3 sequence is CASSDRVSNQPQHF. CDR3 nucleotide sequence: TGTGCCAGCAGTGACAGGGTCAGCAATCAGCCCCAGCATTTT.

V usage is TRBV7-9 and J usage is TRBJ1-4; 11 bases are shared with TRBD1. The germline gives CDR1 SEHNR, CDR2 FQNEAQ (reference sequence). CDR3 length: 15 amino acids. After removal of 5 bases from V and 10 bases from J, the junction contained 9 bases not matched to a gene. The DNA for the CDR3 is TGTGCCAGCAGCCCAGCCGGGACAGGGGGGGCAAAACTGTTTTTT. It encodes CASSPAGTGGAKLFF.

V gene TRBV3-1 (or the pseudogene TRBV3-2) combines with J gene TRBJ2-5; TRBD1 agrees at 8 bases. V lost 4 bases and J lost 7; bases outside the gene matches: 5. Germline lookup yields CDR1 LGHDT and CDR2 YNNKEL (reference sequence). The CDR3 covers 13 residues. CDR3 sequence reads: CASSPGGAGTQYF. In DNA, the CDR3 is TGTGCCAGCAGCCCAGGGGGCGCGGGGACCCAGTACTTC.

This chain joins TRBV15 and TRBJ1-3; D is unclear. V lost 3 bases to trimming and J lost 0 bases, with 15 bases between them. Germline V gives CDR1 LNHNV, CDR2 YYDKDF (reference sequence). CDR3 length equals 17 residues. The CDR3 DNA reads as TGTGCCACCAGCAGGGCCCCGAAGATGAGCTCTGGAAACACCATATATTTT. This encodes CATSRAPKMSSGNTIYF.